Below are 10 T cell receptor beta chains sequenced from a single sample in a study of T cell responses to AZD1222 COVID-19 vaccine. Profiled with immunoSEQ multiplex PCR; TCRdb holds only in-frame clones, not every one. Seen here are about 100,000 clones, over 75% observed once, and the top ten hold roughly 2.8%. Sequencing was performed on peripheral blood, taken on day 0 of AZD1222 vaccination. These receptors originate from an adult in good health.

The genes are TRBV6-5 and TRBJ1-2, with D perhaps TRBD1 (5 bases). Trimming stripped 5 bases from V and 0 bases from J, with 13 bases between. Looked up from germline, CDR1 is MNHEY and CDR2 is SVGAGI. CDR3 size: 15 residues. Here the CDR3 reads CASSPGRGPNYGYTF. The DNA for the CDR3 is TGTGCCAGCAGTCCCGGGCGGGGACCTAACTATGGCTACACCTTC.

The chain carries TRBV10-1 and TRBJ2-1; TRBD1 is a possible D gene (5 bases). Germline CDR1 and CDR2: WNHNN and SYGVQD (reference sequence). The CDR3 runs to 14 residues. Between the trimmed V and J ends, which lost 4 bases and 8 bases, there was a span of 15 bases. This CDR3 reads CASSGEGVWDEQFF. In nucleotides, the CDR3 is TGCGCCAGCAGTGGGGAAGGGGTCTGGGATGAGCAGTTCTTC.

This clone was seen once. The chain combines TRBV7-6 with TRBJ1-1; D is unclear. CDR3 size: 15 residues. V was shortened by 0 bases and J by 0 bases, with 8 bases between the two germline ends. Germline loops: CDR1 SGHVS, CDR2 FNYEAQ. CDR3 sequence: CASSLAGGLNTEAFF. In DNA, the CDR3 is TGTGCCAGCAGCTTAGCGGGCGGGTTGAACACTGAAGCTTTCTTT. Using reference TRBV7-6 and TRBJ1-1 for the parts outside the CDR3, the full variable domain is GAGVSQSPRYKVTKRGQDVALRCDPISGHVSLYWYRQALGQGPEFLTYFNYEAQQDKSGLPNDRFSAERPEGSISTLTIQRTEQRDSAMYRCASSLAGGLNTEAFFGQGTRLTVV.

The chain joins TRBV5-1 to TRBJ1-1; TRBD1 matches 8 bases. Germline lookup yields CDR1 SGHRS and CDR2 YFSETQ. Trimming cost V 4 bases and J 0 bases; bases outside gene matches: 2. The CDR3 extends over 14 amino acids. The CDR3 nucleotides are TGCGCCAGCAGCCGGACAGGGATGAACACTGAAGCTTTCTTT. Its translation: CASSRTGMNTEAFF. Full variable domain (remainder filled in from reference TRBV5-1 and TRBJ1-1): KAGVTQTPRYLIKTRGQQVTLSCSPISGHRSVSWYQQTPGQGLQFLFEYFSETQRNKGNFPGRFSGRQFSNSRSEMNVSTLELGDSALYLCASSRTGMNTEAFFGQGTRLTVV.

The V and J genes are TRBV19 and TRBJ1-1, with D possibly TRBD1 on 5 matching bases. The V end was cut by 3 bases, the J end by 7 bases, with 9 bases between. The germline gives CDR1 LNHDA, CDR2 SQIVND (reference sequence). The CDR3 covers 12 residues. The CDR3 DNA sequence: TGTGCCAGTAGTATTTGGGGGGATGAAGCTTTCTTT. It translates to CASSIWGDEAFF.

V usage is TRBV4-2 and J usage is TRBJ2-3; TRBD2 matches 9 bases. The V gene's germline CDR1 is LGHNA and CDR2 YNFKEQ. The CDR3 covers 16 residues. V gave up 1 base and J gave up 4 bases; unmatched junction bases: 6. This CDR3 reads CASSQGRGGGADTQYF. As DNA, the CDR3 is TGTGCCAGCAGCCAAGGCCGGGGCGGGGGGGCAGATACGCAGTATTTT.

This rearrangement joins TRBV5-1 to TRBJ2-1, with 8 bases that match TRBD2. Germline lookup yields CDR1 SGHRS and CDR2 YFSETQ. This CDR3 has 15 amino acids. J lost 0 bases, V lost 2 bases, and 1 base had no gene match. The CDR3: CASSFTSGSYNEQFF. In DNA form, the CDR3 reads TGCGCCAGCAGCTTCACTAGCGGCTCCTACAATGAGCAGTTCTTC. The full variable domain, with the rest looked up from reference TRBV5-1 and TRBJ2-1, is KAGVTQTPRYLIKTRGQQVTLSCSPISGHRSVSWYQQTPGQGLQFLFEYFSETQRNKGNFPGRFSGRQFSNSRSEMNVSTLELGDSALYLCASSFTSGSYNEQFFGPGTRLTVL.

The chain carries TRBV30 and TRBJ1-3, with TRBD1 identical over 11 bases. V was pared by 3 bases and J by 3 bases, with 4 bases of the junction left unmatched. The CDR3 is 15 amino acids. Germline V gene sequence: CDR1 GTSNPN, CDR2 SVGIG (reference sequence). The CDR3 nucleotides are TGTGCCTGGAGGAGGGACAGGGGGTTTGGAAACACCATATATTTT. It specifies CAWRRDRGFGNTIYF.

This chain connects TRBV6-1 to TRBJ1-2; 9 bases align to TRBD1. V lost 0 bases to trimming and J lost 6 bases; unmatched junction nucleotides: 5. CDR3 length: 15 residues. Germline assignment: CDR1 MNHNS and CDR2 SASEGT. CDR3 bases: TGTGCCAGCAGTGAAGCGCGGGACAGGGTGAATGGCTACACCTTC. It encodes CASSEARDRVNGYTF.

DNA for the CDR3: TGTGCCAGCAGACCCCCCTCGACGGAGCTCTCCTACGAGCAGTACTTC. Amino acids: CASRPPSTELSYEQYF. J is TRBJ2-7 and V is TRBV28; D not certain. Germline lookup yields CDR1 MDHEN and CDR2 SYDVKM. CDR3 length equals 16 residues. Trimming pared 6 bases from V and 0 bases from J, leaving 18 bases between. Together with reference TRBV28 and TRBJ2-7, the CDR3 gives the full variable domain: DVKVTQSSRYLVKRTGEKVFLECVQDMDHENMFWYRQDPGLGLRLIYFSYDVKMKEKGDIPEGYSVSREKKERFSLILESASTNQTSMYLCASRPPSTELSYEQYFGPGTRLTVT.